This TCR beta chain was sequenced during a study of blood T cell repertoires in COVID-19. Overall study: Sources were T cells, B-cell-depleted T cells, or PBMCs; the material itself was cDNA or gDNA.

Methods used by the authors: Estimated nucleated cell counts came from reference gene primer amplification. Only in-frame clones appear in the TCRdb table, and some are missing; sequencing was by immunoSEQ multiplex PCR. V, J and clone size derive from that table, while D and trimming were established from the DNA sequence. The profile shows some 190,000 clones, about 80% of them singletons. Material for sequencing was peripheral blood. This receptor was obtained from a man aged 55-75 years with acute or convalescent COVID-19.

The CDR3 DNA sequence: TGTGCCACCAGTCACTTTTCCGGGAGCGGGGAGCTGTTTTTT. Its translation: CATSHFSGSGELFF. The V call is TRBV24-1, the J call TRBJ2-2; TRBD2 might be the D (6 bases). V was pared by 6 bases and J by 7 bases, with 14 bases between. Germline-derived CDR1 and CDR2 are KGHDR and SFDVKD. The CDR3 length is 14 residues.